The sample holds many counts of the clone carrying this T cell receptor (beta chain). The target antigen is unknown. New diagnoses, under 2 months' duration, and ages 18 to 65 characterized the hyperthyroidism patients. The data stem from a study of Graves' ophthalmopathy and Graves' hyperthyroidism. Study-wide results and limits: Most expanded clonotypes from thyroid (those above 0.001 frequency) were also found in blood.

Amplification from RNA transcripts yielded the TCR beta CDR3 regions. After a first-round RT-PCR with HTBI primers, a second-round multiplex PCR was run. TCRdb used MiXCR to reprocess the multiplex PCR reads, holding one entry per CDR3 protein. The sample lists about 620,000 distinct CDR3 sequences, 22% occurring once. The CDR3 totals 13 residues. Germline loops: CDR1 GTSNPN, CDR2 SVGIG (reference sequence). Trimming cost V 2 bases and J 5 bases, with 12 bases left between them. The V call is TRBV30, the J call TRBJ2-5; D is unclear. The specimen was peripheral blood. The source is a woman aged 18-35 years with stable Graves' hyperthyroidism. Some clones in this sample may be carry-over from other donors' samples. The CDR3 coding sequence is TGTGCCTGGAGTCGCGCGGTTGGGGAGACCCAGTACTTC. Translation: CAWSRAVGETQYF.